These 20 T cell receptor beta chains originate from one sample sequenced in a study of T cell clonality in common variable immunodeficiency. Libraries were prepared by immunoSEQ multiplex PCR; TCRdb keeps only in-frame clonotypes and omits some of them. The sample offers 42,000 or so clones and no singletons, the top ten holding 1.3% to 1.5%. The sample consisted of peripheral blood mononuclear cells. The receptors were gathered from a person aged 18-70 years in good health.

This clone has at least ten counts. The read falls 3 residues short of the CDR3 end, and the missing part is taken from the germline J gene. The same CDR3 also results from other DNA sequences found in this sample. V usage is TRBV5-1 and J usage is TRBJ2-3; 8 bases match TRBD1. Germline CDR1 and CDR2: SGHRS and YFSETQ. The junction had 5 bases not matched to a gene; V was cut back by 4 bases and J by 4 bases. The CDR3 is 14 amino acids. This CDR3 is CASSLDRVPDTQYF. The sequenced CDR3 bases are TGCGCCAGCAGCCTGGACAGGGTACCAGATACG. The variable domain in full, with the rest retrieved from reference TRBV5-1 and TRBJ2-3, is KAGVTQTPRYLIKTRGQQVTLSCSPISGHRSVSWYQQTPGQGLQFLFEYFSETQRNKGNFPGRFSGRQFSNSRSEMNVSTLELGDSALYLCASSLDRVPDTQYFGPGTRLTVL.

This clone was observed many times. Read coverage stops 3 residues before the CDR3 terminus; the germline J gene supplies the remainder. V is TRBV29-1 and J is TRBJ1-2; no definite D call. This CDR3 spans 12 amino acids. Germline V gene sequence: CDR1 SQVTM, CDR2 ANQGSEA. V shed 4 bases and J shed 4 bases, with 10 bases lying between them. CDR3 bases read: TGCAGCGTTGGTGTCTCCCTCTATGGC. Translating it yields CSVGVSLYG. The CDR3 in full is CSVGVSLYGYTF.

This clone was seen ten or more times. The read terminates 3 residues before the CDR3 end, so the remaining end is supplied by the germline J gene. The V call is TRBV7-3, the J call TRBJ2-6; 8 bases align to TRBD1. V trimming: 5 bases; J trimming: 4 bases; junction bases outside the gene matches: 7. Germline CDR1 SGHTA, CDR2 FQGTGA. The CDR3 spans 16 residues. The CDR3 DNA, read in part, is TGTGCCAGCAGCGCAGGGGGCGCGGGAGGGGCCAACGTC. Protein sequence: CASSAGGAGGANV. The full CDR3 protein is CASSAGGAGGANVLTF.

With respect to this clone: Read coverage stops 3 residues before the CDR3 terminus; the germline J gene supplies the remainder. The chain employs TRBV2 and TRBJ1-5; weak D call: TRBD1 (5 bases). The V gene's germline CDR1 is SNHLY and CDR2 FYNNEI. CDR3 length: 13 amino acids. Trimming left V 6 bases short and J 8 bases short, with 14 bases between. CDR3 bases read: TGTGCCAGCAGGTCTGGAGGGGTTGAGCCC. Translated, it gives CASRSGGVEP. The full CDR3 protein reads CASRSGGVEPQHF. Full variable domain (outside the CDR3, taken from reference TRBV2 and TRBJ1-5): EPEVTQTPSHQVTQMGQEVILRCVPISNHLYFYWYRQILGQKVEFLVSFYNNEISEKSEIFDDQFSVERPDGSNFTLKIRSTKLEDSAMYFCASRSGGVEPQHFGDGTRLSIL.

At least ten counts were recorded for this clone. The missing CDR3 end, 3 residues past where the read stops, is filled in from the germline J gene. This chain uses TRBV7-2 with TRBJ2-3; D might be TRBD2 (5 bases). CDR3 length: 14 amino acids. V was shortened by 1 base and J by 4 bases, with 9 bases between the two germline ends. Germline V gene sequence: CDR1 SGHTA, CDR2 FQGNSA. The sequenced CDR3 bases are TGTGCCAGCAGCTTAGGGAGAGGGCCAGATACG. This gives the protein CASSLGRGPDT. The full CDR3 sequence reads CASSLGRGPDTQYF. Variable domain in full (rest from reference TRBV7-2 and TRBJ2-3): GAGVSQSPSNKVTEKGKDVELRCDPISGHTALYWYRQSLGQGLEFLIYFQGNSAPDKSGLPSDRFSAERTGGSVSTLTIQRTQQEDSAVYLCASSLGRGPDTQYFGPGTRLTVL.

In its sample, this clone was seen many times. The DNA read from the CDR3 is TGCAGTGCTAACCCGCTGGGGGGGTCGGGCAATCAGCCC. It yields the protein CSANPLGGSGNQP. The CDR3 in its entirety is CSANPLGGSGNQPQHF. The chain couples TRBV20-1 to TRBJ1-5; the D gene is possibly TRBD1 (5 bases). The read halts 3 residues ahead of the CDR3 end, with the missing end drawn from the germline J gene. This CDR3 has 16 amino acids. Trimming shortened V by 4 bases and J by 2 bases, and 18 bases separated the two germline ends. CDR1 and CDR2 from the germline V gene are DFQATT and SNEGSKA (reference sequence).

Note on this clone: The CDR3 is cut off 3 residues early in the read; its end comes from the germline J gene. The V call is TRBV11-1, the J call TRBJ1-1, with D uncertain. Germline V gene sequence: CDR1 SGHAT, CDR2 FQDESV (reference sequence). The CDR3 runs 13 residues. Trimming left V 3 bases short and J 1 base short, with 6 bases between. CDR3 DNA (partial): TGTGCCAGCAGCTTCAGTACGAACACTGAA. Translation gives CASSFSTNTE. In full, the CDR3 is CASSFSTNTEAFF.

This clone was counted many times. The read ends 3 residues shy of where the CDR3 ends; the end is completed using the germline J gene. This chain joins TRBV13 and TRBJ2-3; 12 positions match TRBD2. The CDR3 spans 16 residues. V dropped 5 bases and J dropped 0; count of bases not matched to a gene: 3. Germline V CDR1 and CDR2: PRHDT, FYEKMQ (reference sequence). CDR3 bases read: TGTGCCAGCAGCCAAGGACTAGCGGGGAGCACAGATACG. Its protein product is CASSQGLAGSTDT. The whole CDR3 sequence is CASSQGLAGSTDTQYF.

This clone was detected many times. The sequence runs out 3 residues before the end of the CDR3; the remainder is reconstructed from the germline J gene. The gene calls are TRBV20-1 and TRBJ2-5, with 9 bases identical to TRBD2. CDR1 and CDR2 from the germline V gene are DFQATT and SNEGSKA (reference sequence). The CDR3 has 14 residues. The V segment lost 4 bases and the J segment 5 bases; nucleotides outside the gene matches: 8. CDR3 sequence: CSAKGGRAEETQYF. The DNA read from the CDR3 is TGCAGTGCTAAAGGCGGGAGGGCCGAGGAGACC.

This clone was counted at least ten times. Read coverage stops 3 residues before the CDR3 terminus; the germline J gene supplies the remainder. The chain carries TRBV5-1 and TRBJ1-6; TRBD1 agrees at 7 bases. From germline, CDR1 is SGHRS and CDR2 YFSETQ. CDR3 length equals 14 residues. Partial CDR3 DNA: TGCGCCAGCAGCTTGACAGGGGTCCCCGCCACC. This sequence encodes CASSLTGVPAT. The entire CDR3 reads CASSLTGVPATLHF.

Ten or more counts support this clone. The read terminates 3 residues ahead of where the CDR3 ends, so the germline J gene completes it. The genes are TRBV5-6 and TRBJ2-7; possible D gene TRBD2, 5 bases. The CDR3 runs 13 residues. V was clipped by 1 base and J by 4 bases, with 9 bases between them. Germline assignment: CDR1 SGHDT and CDR2 YYEEEE. CDR3 bases read: TGTGCCAGCAGCTTGCGGGGTACGTACGAG. Protein product: CASSLRGTYE. The complete CDR3 sequence is CASSLRGTYEQYF.

This clone was seen ten or more times. The CDR3 extends 3 residues past the end of the read, so its final part is completed from the germline J gene. This sequence joins TRBV20-1 and TRBJ2-1; D gene ambiguous. CDR3 length: 10 residues. Germline CDR1 DFQATT, CDR2 SNEGSKA (reference sequence). Trimming removed 0 bases at V and 9 bases at J, with 3 bases between. This CDR3 is CSARDREQFF. Incomplete CDR3 DNA: TGCAGTGCTAGAGACCGTGAG.

This clone was recorded many times. The read comes to an end 3 residues before the CDR3 does, leaving the germline J gene to fill in the end. The rearrangement links TRBV10-2 to TRBJ2-7; 12 bases agree with TRBD2. J was trimmed by 2 bases and V by 7 bases; bases with no gene match: 3. The length of the CDR3 is 14 residues. Germline V gene lookup returns CDR1 WSHSY and CDR2 SAAADI. The sequenced part of the CDR3 DNA is TGCGCCAGCACCCGACTAGCGGGAGCCTACGAG. This gives the protein CASTRLAGAYE. The entire CDR3 protein is CASTRLAGAYEQYF.

This clone was recorded many times. The part of the CDR3 DNA that was read is TGTGCCAGCAGTGAAACCGGGACAGGGGCGGGCACTGAA. It translates to CASSETGTGAGTE. The full CDR3 is CASSETGTGAGTEAFF. This chain joins TRBV6-1 and TRBJ1-1; 10 bases match TRBD1. The CDR3 end is not reached by the read, which stops 3 residues before it; the germline J gene fills it in. Germline CDR1 and CDR2: MNHNS and SASEGT. The CDR3 sequence is 16 residues long. V lost 2 bases to trimming and J lost 4 bases; unmatched junction nucleotides: 7.

Many counts were recorded for this clone. The read finishes 3 residues shy of the CDR3 end, and the germline J gene is used to complete it. This chain connects TRBV2 to TRBJ2-1; 9 positions agree with TRBD1. This CDR3 spans 16 amino acids. Looked up from germline, CDR1 is SNHLY and CDR2 is FYNNEI. V was clipped by 7 bases and J by 5 bases; unmatched bases: 12. CDR3 amino acids: CASNPPRGQGNNEQFF. CDR3 bases read: TGTGCCAGCAATCCCCCTCGGGGACAGGGAAACAATGAG.

This clone was found many times. The read ends 3 residues early relative to the CDR3; the germline J gene fills the gap. This rearrangement joins TRBV5-4 to TRBJ2-3; 10 nucleotides agree with TRBD2. The length of the CDR3 is 15 residues. Germline V gene lookup returns CDR1 SGHNT and CDR2 YYREEE (reference sequence). J gave up 5 bases and V 4 bases, and 7 bases lay outside the gene matches. The CDR3 spells CASSPSGRAGDTQYF. Incomplete CDR3 DNA: TGTGCCAGCAGCCCCAGCGGGAGGGCCGGAGATACG.

This clone has at least ten counts. The read ends 3 residues before the CDR3 terminus; that terminus is restored from the germline J gene. The chain is built from TRBV24-1 and TRBJ2-1; D is possibly TRBD2 (6 bases). CDR3 length equals 16 residues. Germline CDR1 reads KGHDR; CDR2 reads SFDVKD. Between the trimmed V and J ends, which lost 1 base and 8 bases, there was a span of 17 bases. CDR3 sequence: CATSDFGGIPPDEQFF. The covered CDR3 bases are TGTGCCACCAGTGATTTTGGCGGGATACCCCCCGATGAG.

This clone appeared a few times. Read sequence stops 3 residues before the CDR3 end, and the germline J gene provides the missing end. The chain uses TRBV27 and TRBJ2-7; 11 nucleotides line up with TRBD2. J lost 1 base, V lost 5 bases, and 4 bases had no gene match. The CDR3 contains 15 residues. Germline loops: CDR1 MNHEY, CDR2 SMNVEV (reference sequence). The covered CDR3 bases are TGTGCCAGCAGTGGATTAGCGGGAGGGTCCTACGAG. This gives the protein CASSGLAGGSYE. The whole CDR3 reads CASSGLAGGSYEQYF.

This clone has ten or more counts. The read comes to an end 3 residues before the CDR3 does, leaving the germline J gene to fill in the end. The rearrangement joins TRBV2 to TRBJ2-2; maybe TRBD2 (6 bases). The germline gives CDR1 SNHLY, CDR2 FYNNEI. The CDR3 extends over 14 amino acids. Trimming left V 7 bases short and J 0 bases short, with 9 bases between. The sequenced CDR3 bases are TGTGCCAGCAAGGGCGGGACGAACACCGGGGAG. Its protein is CASKGGTNTGE. Given in full, the CDR3 is CASKGGTNTGELFF.

Many counts were recorded for this clone. The observed sequence ends 3 residues before the CDR3 terminus, with the missing tail filled in from the germline J gene. The chain combines TRBV19 with TRBJ2-5; D perhaps matches TRBD1 (6 bases). The CDR3 totals 15 residues. Trimming shortened V by 3 bases and J by 2 bases, and 13 bases separated the two germline ends. Germline V lookup: CDR1 LNHDA, CDR2 SQIVND (reference sequence). The CDR3 protein is CASSIPGTPQETQYF. The sequenced part of the CDR3 DNA is TGTGCCAGTAGTATCCCCGGGACACCTCAAGAGACC.